The TCR beta chain under discussion was sequenced for a study of shared clonotypes between healthy human individuals. Inclusive of both ends, the CDR3 amounts to 9 amino acids. Germline V gene sequence: CDR1 SGHRS, CDR2 YFSETQ. Study results and limitations: A small donor pool kept down the genetic and exposure-history diversity that was represented. As a rule, naive subsets had a larger estimated richness than memory subsets.

Clones were sequenced by immunoSEQ multiplex PCR, and TCRdb holds only the in-frame ones, with some missing. The sample has roughly 400,000 clones, approximately 96% seen once; the top ten hold about 0.32%. Notes on this clone: The target antigen is unknown. Here the CDR3 omits its conserved ending phenylalanine or tryptophan, so a read error is the likely source. The limits of the CDR3 on the DNA are not certain, so only TCRdb's listed CDR3 is given.

The chain is built from TRBV5-1 and TRBJ1-3; the table's D call, TRBD1, has no DNA check behind it. The origin of this receptor is a man aged 30 to 39 in good health. Input material: memory CD8+ T cells sorted from blood. The subset: CD45RO+ cells pooled with CCR7-negative TemRA cells. CDR3 sequence reads: CASPPSGNR.